Below, 16 T cell receptor beta chains from the same sample are listed, as sequenced in a study of T-cell memory formation after mild COVID-19. From the 5' RACE reads, TCRdb called clonotypes with MiXCR, one entry per CDR3 protein. The table records around 500,000 distinct CDR3 sequences, roughly 18% of them present only once. Sequenced material: PBMCs or a T cell subset sorted from them (not recorded which). The receptors derive from an adult woman who had mild COVID-19 (a few samples of this study predate the infection). Cell type and time point are not known.

This clonotype was recorded at least ten times. This chain connects TRBV4-1 to TRBJ2-3, with no clear D. V was cut by 1 base and J by 4 bases, with 15 bases left in between. From germline, CDR1 is MGHRA and CDR2 YSYEKL. The CDR3 extends over 16 amino acids. The CDR3 region is CASSQVNLGFSDTQYF. The CDR3 DNA sequence: TGCGCCAGCAGCCAAGTTAATCTGGGTTTTTCAGATACGCAGTATTTT.

This clonotype was recorded a few times. This rearrangement joins TRBV24-1 to TRBJ1-5; the D is unclear. The V gene lost 3 bases and the J gene lost 0 bases, with 5 bases spanning the gap. Germline V gene lookup returns CDR1 KGHDR and CDR2 SFDVKD. The CDR3 totals 14 residues. CDR3 coding DNA: TGTGCCACCAGTGATCGGAATAGCAATCAGCCCCAGCATTTT. Translation: CATSDRNSNQPQHF.

This clonotype was counted once. V and J are TRBV28 and TRBJ1-1, with TRBD1 as a possible D gene (5 bases). CDR3 length equals 16 residues. Deletions cut 5 bases from V and 0 bases from J, with 16 bases between. Germline V gene sequence: CDR1 MDHEN, CDR2 SYDVKM. CDR3 in amino acids: CASSALAGGMNTEAFF. The CDR3 nucleotides are TGTGCCAGCAGTGCCTTAGCTGGGGGTATGAACACTGAAGCTTTCTTT.

The chain employs TRBV6-2 or TRBV6-3 and TRBJ1-5, with a weak D call TRBD1 (6 bases). CDR1 MNHEY and CDR2 SVGEGT come from the germline V gene. V was clipped by 6 bases and J by 6 bases, with 9 bases between them. This CDR3 region has 12 residues. The CDR3 region is CASRTGAQPQHF. The CDR3 bases are TGTGCCAGCAGGACAGGCGCTCAGCCCCAGCATTTT.

This clonotype was seen only a few times. J is TRBJ2-1 and V is TRBV7-9; 9 bases line up with TRBD2. This CDR3 spans 17 amino acids. Germline CDR1 is SEHNR and CDR2 is FQNEAQ (reference sequence). After removal of 4 bases from V and 3 bases from J, the junction contained 10 bases not matched to a gene. Here the CDR3 reads CASSSRLAETIYNEQFF. CDR3 nucleotide sequence: TGTGCCAGCAGCTCTCGACTAGCGGAGACCATCTACAATGAGCAGTTCTTC.

The V call is TRBV20-1, the J call TRBJ2-2; D is ambiguous. V was clipped by 5 bases and J by 5 bases, with 6 bases between them. The CDR3 has 11 residues. Germline V CDR1 and CDR2: DFQATT, SNEGSKA (reference sequence). The CDR3 loop reads CSARKTGELFF. As DNA, the CDR3 is TGCAGTGCTCGGAAGACCGGGGAGCTGTTTTTT.

This clonotype was observed at least ten times. The V gene is TRBV7-2, the J gene TRBJ1-1, with TRBD1 as a possible D gene (6 bases). CDR3 length: 14 amino acids. Looked up from germline, CDR1 is SGHTA and CDR2 is FQGNSA. The germline V and J ends were trimmed by 5 bases and 10 bases, with 20 bases remaining between them. The CDR3 sequence: CASSLLGLQGGAFF. The DNA for the CDR3 is TGTGCCAGCAGCCTTTTGGGACTCCAAGGGGGAGCTTTCTTT.

This clonotype came up a few times. The J gene is TRBJ2-5, the V gene TRBV25-1; the D is unclear. The germline gives CDR1 MGHDK, CDR2 SYGVNS. The CDR3 covers 13 residues. Trimming removed 3 bases at V and 3 bases at J, with 8 bases between. CDR3 region: CASSDWSEETQYF. The DNA for the CDR3 is TGTGCCAGCAGTGATTGGAGCGAAGAGACCCAGTACTTC.

The chain couples TRBV7-9 to TRBJ2-7; 11 nucleotides agree with TRBD2. Germline CDR1 SEHNR, CDR2 FQNEAQ (reference sequence). The CDR3 loop spans 14 amino acids. V dropped 6 bases and J dropped 3; count of bases not matched to a gene: 4. CDR3 sequence: CASSSGLADYEQYF. CDR3 DNA: TGTGCCAGCAGTTCGGGACTAGCGGACTACGAGCAGTACTTC.

The genes are TRBV5-5 and TRBJ2-1; tentatively, D is TRBD2 (5 bases). The germline CDR1 and CDR2 sequences are SGHKS and YYEKEE (reference sequence). V was shortened by 0 bases and J by 7 bases, with 14 bases between the two germline ends. The CDR3 length is 15 residues. The CDR3 DNA reads TGTGCCAGCAGCTTGGGATTGCGGGTTTTTAATGAGCAGTTCTTC. Amino acids: CASSLGLRVFNEQFF.

The rearrangement uses TRBV2 and TRBJ1-5, with D perhaps TRBD1 (5 bases). Trimming stripped 6 bases from V and 5 bases from J, with 11 bases between. This CDR3 comprises 13 residues. The germline gives CDR1 SNHLY, CDR2 FYNNEI. The CDR3 bases are TGTGCCAGCAGCGACGACAGTGATCAGCCCCAGCATTTT. Translated, it gives CASSDDSDQPQHF.

The chain uses TRBV18 and TRBJ1-1; D is unclear. Trimming shortened V by 1 base and J by 5 bases, and 8 bases separated the two germline ends. Germline V lookup: CDR1 KGHSH, CDR2 LQKENI. This CDR3 is 13 amino acids long. This CDR3 is CASSPLGRTEAFF. The CDR3 bases are TGTGCCAGCTCACCACTCGGACGGACTGAAGCTTTCTTT.

J is TRBJ1-1 and V is TRBV6-6; TRBD1 matches 9 bases. V was pared by 6 bases and J by 1 base, with 3 bases of the junction left unmatched. In germline, CDR1 is MNHNY, CDR2 SVGAGI (reference sequence). The CDR3 sequence is 14 residues long. The CDR3 loop is CASRGGQGNTEAFF. DNA of the CDR3: TGTGCCAGCAGGGGGGGACAGGGGAACACTGAAGCTTTCTTT.

The rearrangement joins TRBV9 to TRBJ1-1, with D hard to call. The CDR3 covers 14 residues. V was trimmed by 3 bases and J by 1 base, leaving 10 bases between them. Germline CDR1 SGDLS, CDR2 YYNGEE. CDR3 loop: CASSGVSGNTEAFF. The CDR3 DNA follows: TGTGCCAGCAGCGGAGTCTCAGGGAACACTGAAGCTTTCTTT.

The CDR3 sequence is CASSLRQGSSGELFF. CDR3 DNA sequence: TGTGCCAGCAGCTTACGACAGGGGTCCTCCGGGGAGCTGTTTTTT. The J gene is TRBJ2-2, the V gene TRBV7-8; 8 nucleotides match TRBD1. Germline values: CDR1 SGHVS, CDR2 FQNEAQ. The trim removed 2 bases at V and 6 bases at J, leaving 5 bases unmatched. The CDR3 is 15 amino acids.

This clonotype appeared a few times. The chain has TRBV18 and TRBJ2-2; D remains unclear. This CDR3 has 15 amino acids. Germline V gene data show CDR1 as KGHSH and CDR2 as LQKENI. Trimming removed 3 bases from V and 2 bases from J, with 10 bases in between. The CDR3, as DNA: TGTGCCAGCTCACCCTGGGCAGATAACACCGGGGAGCTGTTTTTT. The encoded protein is CASSPWADNTGELFF.